The entry that follows covers one T cell receptor (beta chain) sequence. The data were taken from a study of shared clonotypes between healthy human individuals. Naive-designated CD8 cells lacked CD45RO, were positively enriched for CCR7, and omitted terminally differentiated effector memory CD45RA+ cells. Generated by immunoSEQ multiplex PCR, the TCRdb table keeps only in-frame clones and is missing some. Of around 2,000,000 clones listed, roughly 91% are singletons. The CDR3 is 17 amino acids. Germline lookup yields CDR1 SGHDN and CDR2 FVKESK. V lost 0 bases and J lost 5, with 16 bases in between. The source material was naive CD8+ T cells from PBMCs. The TCR originated in a man younger than 35 in good health. Some clones in this sample may be carry-over from other donors' samples. The chain carries TRBV14 and TRBJ2-2; D gene ambiguous. The CDR3 is CASSQDGVTYGTGELFF. For the CDR3, the DNA is TGTGCCAGCAGCCAAGATGGGGTAACCTACGGGACCGGGGAGCTGTTTTTT.